This T cell receptor beta chain was profiled in a study of siplizumab effects on memory and regulatory T cells. Findings of the study overall: Siplizumab, the agent tested, significantly reduced alloreactive sequences traceable to unstimulated CD4+ memory cells.

Sequencing used immunoSEQ multiplex PCR; TCRdb keeps in-frame clones, though not all of them. Among over 85,000 clones listed, roughly 90% were seen once. This clone was found once. Its antigen is unknown. This CDR3 has 13 residues. V was clipped by 4 bases and J by 4 bases; unmatched bases: 2. Germline values: CDR1 SGHDN, CDR2 FVKESK. Sequencing was performed on CD4+ T cells sorted from blood. The receptor comes from a human donor in good health. V and J are TRBV14 and TRBJ2-3; the match to TRBD2 covers 7 bases. The CDR3 coding sequence is TGTGCCAGCAGCCCACTAGCGTCAGATACGCAGTATTTT. It specifies CASSPLASDTQYF.